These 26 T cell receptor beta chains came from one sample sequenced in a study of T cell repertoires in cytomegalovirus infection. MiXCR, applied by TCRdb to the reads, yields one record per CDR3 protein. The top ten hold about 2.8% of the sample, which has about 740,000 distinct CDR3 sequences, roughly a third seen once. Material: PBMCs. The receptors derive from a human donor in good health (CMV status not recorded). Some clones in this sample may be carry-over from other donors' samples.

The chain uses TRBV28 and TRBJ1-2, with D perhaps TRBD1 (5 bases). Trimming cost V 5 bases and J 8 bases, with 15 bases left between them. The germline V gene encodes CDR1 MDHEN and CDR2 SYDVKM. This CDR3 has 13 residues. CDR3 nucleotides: TGTGCCAGCAGTCCCGTTGTGGGGGGAGGCTACACCTTC. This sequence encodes CASSPVVGGGYTF.

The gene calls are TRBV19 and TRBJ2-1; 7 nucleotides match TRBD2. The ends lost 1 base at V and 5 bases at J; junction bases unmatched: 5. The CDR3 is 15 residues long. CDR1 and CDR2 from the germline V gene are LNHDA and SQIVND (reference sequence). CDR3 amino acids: CASSIAGGSHNEQFF. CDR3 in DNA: TGTGCCAGTAGTATAGCGGGCGGGAGTCACAATGAGCAGTTCTTC. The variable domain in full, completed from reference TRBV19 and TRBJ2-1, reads DGGITQSPKYLFRKEGQNVTLSCEQNLNHDAMYWYRQDPGQGLRLIYYSQIVNDFQKGDIAEGYSVSREKKESFPLTVTSAQKNPTAFYLCASSIAGGSHNEQFFGPGTRLTVL.

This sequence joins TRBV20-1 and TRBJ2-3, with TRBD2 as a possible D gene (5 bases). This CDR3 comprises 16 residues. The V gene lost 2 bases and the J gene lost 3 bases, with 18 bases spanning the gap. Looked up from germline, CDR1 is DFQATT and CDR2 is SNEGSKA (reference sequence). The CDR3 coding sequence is TGCAGTGCTAGACCCCCGCTAGCCTGGAGGACAGATACGCAGTATTTT. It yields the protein CSARPPLAWRTDTQYF.

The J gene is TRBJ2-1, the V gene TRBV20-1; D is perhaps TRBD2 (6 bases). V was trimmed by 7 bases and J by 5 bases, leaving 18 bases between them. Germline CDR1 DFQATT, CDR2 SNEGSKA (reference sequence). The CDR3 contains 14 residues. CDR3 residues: CSVPGLQTNNEQFF. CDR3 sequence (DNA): TGCAGTGTACCGGGACTGCAAACTAACAATGAGCAGTTCTTC.

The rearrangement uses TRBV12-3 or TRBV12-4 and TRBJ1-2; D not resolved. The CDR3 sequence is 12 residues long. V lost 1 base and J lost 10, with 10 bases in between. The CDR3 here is CASSLVGSVYTF. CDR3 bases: TGTGCCAGCAGTTTAGTCGGCAGTGTCTACACCTTC.

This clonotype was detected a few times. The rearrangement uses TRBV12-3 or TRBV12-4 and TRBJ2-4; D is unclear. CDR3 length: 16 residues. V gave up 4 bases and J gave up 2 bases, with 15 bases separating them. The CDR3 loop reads CASSSTSLWPKNIQYF. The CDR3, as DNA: TGTGCCAGCAGTTCAACATCTCTGTGGCCCAAAAACATTCAGTACTTC.

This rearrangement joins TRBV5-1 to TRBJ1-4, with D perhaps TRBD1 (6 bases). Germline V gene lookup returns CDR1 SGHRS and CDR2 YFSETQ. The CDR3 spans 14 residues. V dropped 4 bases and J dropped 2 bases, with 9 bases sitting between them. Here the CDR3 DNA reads TGCGCCAGCAGCCCGGACAGCACTAATGAAAAACTGTTTTTT. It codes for CASSPDSTNEKLFF.

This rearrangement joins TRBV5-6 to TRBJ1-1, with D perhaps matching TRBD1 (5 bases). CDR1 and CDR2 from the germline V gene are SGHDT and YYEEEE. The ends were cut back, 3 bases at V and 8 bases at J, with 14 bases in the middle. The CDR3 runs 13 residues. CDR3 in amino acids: CASSSEGQTEAFF. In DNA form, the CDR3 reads TGTGCCAGCAGCTCCGAGGGGCAGACCGAAGCTTTCTTT.

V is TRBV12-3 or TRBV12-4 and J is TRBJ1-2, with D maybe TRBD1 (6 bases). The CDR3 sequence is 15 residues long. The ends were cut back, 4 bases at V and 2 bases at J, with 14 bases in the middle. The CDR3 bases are TGTGCCAGCAGTTATACCTGGACAGAGAACTATGGCTACACCTTC. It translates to CASSYTWTENYGYTF.

In DNA form, the CDR3 reads TGTGCCAGCAGTTTTGGGACAGGGGGCCGCTCTAACTATGGCTACACCTTC. Protein: CASSFGTGGRSNYGYTF. The chain employs TRBV12-3 or TRBV12-4 and TRBJ1-2; 12 nucleotides match TRBD1. J gave up 0 bases and V 3 bases, and 5 bases lay outside the gene matches. The CDR3 spans 17 residues.

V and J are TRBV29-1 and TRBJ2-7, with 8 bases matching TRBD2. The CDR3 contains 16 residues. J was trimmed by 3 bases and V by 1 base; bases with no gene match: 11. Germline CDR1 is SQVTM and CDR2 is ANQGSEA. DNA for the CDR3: TGCAGCGTTGAAGGGGTCCGGGGGGGAGGTAGCTACGAGCAGTACTTC. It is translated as CSVEGVRGGGSYEQYF.

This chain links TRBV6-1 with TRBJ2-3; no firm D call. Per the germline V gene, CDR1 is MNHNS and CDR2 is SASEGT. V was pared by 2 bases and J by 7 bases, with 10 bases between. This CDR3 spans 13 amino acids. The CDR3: CASSEQEKNTQYF. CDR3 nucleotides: TGTGCCAGCAGTGAACAGGAAAAGAATACGCAGTATTTT.

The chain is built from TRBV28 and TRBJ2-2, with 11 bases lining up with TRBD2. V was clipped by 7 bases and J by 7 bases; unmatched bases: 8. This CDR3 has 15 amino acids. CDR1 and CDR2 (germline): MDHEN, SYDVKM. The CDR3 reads CASKVSGRAVGELFF. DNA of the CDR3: TGTGCCAGCAAAGTTAGCGGGAGGGCCGTCGGGGAGCTGTTTTTT.

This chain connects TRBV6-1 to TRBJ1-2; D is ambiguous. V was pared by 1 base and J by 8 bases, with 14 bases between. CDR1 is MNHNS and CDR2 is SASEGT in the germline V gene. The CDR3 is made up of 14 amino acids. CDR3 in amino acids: CASSEGTLGGGYTF. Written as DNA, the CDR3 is TGTGCCAGCAGTGAAGGGACGCTTGGCGGGGGCTACACCTTC.

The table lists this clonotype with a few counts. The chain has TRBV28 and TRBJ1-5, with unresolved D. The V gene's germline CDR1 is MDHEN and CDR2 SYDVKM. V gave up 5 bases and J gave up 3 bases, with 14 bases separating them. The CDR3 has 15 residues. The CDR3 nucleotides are TGTGCCAGCAGTCCGCCCCATCCCGCCAATCAGCCCCAGCATTTT. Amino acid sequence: CASSPPHPANQPQHF.

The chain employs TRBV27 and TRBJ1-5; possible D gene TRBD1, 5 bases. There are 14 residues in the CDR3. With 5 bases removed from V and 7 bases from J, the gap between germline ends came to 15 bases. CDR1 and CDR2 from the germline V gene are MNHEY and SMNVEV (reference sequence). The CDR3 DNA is TGTGCCAGCAGTCCAGGTTGGGGGTTCCAGCCCCAGCATTTT. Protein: CASSPGWGFQPQHF.

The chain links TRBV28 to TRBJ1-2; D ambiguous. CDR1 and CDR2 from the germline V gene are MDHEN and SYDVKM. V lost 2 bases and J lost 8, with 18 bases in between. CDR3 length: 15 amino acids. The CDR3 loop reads CASSLGSGSVLGYTF. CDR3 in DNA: TGTGCCAGCAGTTTAGGATCTGGGTCAGTCTTGGGCTACACCTTC.

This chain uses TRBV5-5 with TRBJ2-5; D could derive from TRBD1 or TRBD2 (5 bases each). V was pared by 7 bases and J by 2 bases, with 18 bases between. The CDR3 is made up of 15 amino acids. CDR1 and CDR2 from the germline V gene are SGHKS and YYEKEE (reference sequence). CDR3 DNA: TGTGCCAGCGGACAATCCTTGCGGGCTCAAGAGACCCAGTACTTC. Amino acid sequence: CASGQSLRAQETQYF. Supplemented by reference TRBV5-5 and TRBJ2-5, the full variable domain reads DAGVTQSPTHLIKTRGQQVTLRCSPISGHKSVSWYQQVLGQGPQFIFQYYEKEERGRGNFPDRFSARQFPNYSSELNVNALLLGDSALYLCASGQSLRAQETQYFGPGTRLLVL.

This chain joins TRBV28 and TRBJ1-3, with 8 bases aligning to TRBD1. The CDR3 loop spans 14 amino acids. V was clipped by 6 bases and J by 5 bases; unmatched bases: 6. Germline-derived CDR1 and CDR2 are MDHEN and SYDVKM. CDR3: CASSLRQGRNTIYF. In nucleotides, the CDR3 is TGTGCCAGCAGCCTCCGACAGGGGCGAAACACCATATATTTT.

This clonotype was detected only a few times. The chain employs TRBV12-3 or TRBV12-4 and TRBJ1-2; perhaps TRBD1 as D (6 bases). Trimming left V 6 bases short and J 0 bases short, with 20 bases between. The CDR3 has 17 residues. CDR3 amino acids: CASSPPGAGLANYGYTF. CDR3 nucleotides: TGTGCCAGCAGCCCGCCAGGGGCGGGGCTAGCTAACTATGGCTACACCTTC.

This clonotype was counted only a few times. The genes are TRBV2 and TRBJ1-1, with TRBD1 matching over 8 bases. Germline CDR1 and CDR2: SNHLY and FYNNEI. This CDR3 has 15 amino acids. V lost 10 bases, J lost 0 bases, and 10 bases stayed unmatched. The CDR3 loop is CATAETGVMNTEAFF. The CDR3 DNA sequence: TGTGCCACCGCAGAGACAGGGGTCATGAACACTGAAGCTTTCTTT.

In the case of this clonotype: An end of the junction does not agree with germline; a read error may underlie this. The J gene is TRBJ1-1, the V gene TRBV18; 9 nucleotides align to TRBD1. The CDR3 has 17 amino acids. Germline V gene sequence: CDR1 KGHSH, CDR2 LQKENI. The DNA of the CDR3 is TGTGCCAGCTCACCAACCCGGACAGGGGTTGTCGGCACTGCAGCTTTCTTT. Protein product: CASSPTRTGVVGTAAFF.

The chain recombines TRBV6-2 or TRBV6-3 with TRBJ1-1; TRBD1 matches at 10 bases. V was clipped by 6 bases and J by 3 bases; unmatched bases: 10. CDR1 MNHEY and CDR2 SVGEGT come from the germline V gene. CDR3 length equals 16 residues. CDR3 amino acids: CASRLHFGQGDTEAFF. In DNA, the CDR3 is TGTGCCAGCAGACTTCATTTCGGACAGGGGGACACTGAAGCTTTCTTT.

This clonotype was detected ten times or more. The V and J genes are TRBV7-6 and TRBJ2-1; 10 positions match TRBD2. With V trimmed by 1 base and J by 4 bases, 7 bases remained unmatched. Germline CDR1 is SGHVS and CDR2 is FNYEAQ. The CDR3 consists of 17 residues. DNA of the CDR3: TGTGCCAGCAGCTTAGAGGCTAGCGGGAGTCGTTACAATGAGCAGTTCTTC. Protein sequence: CASSLEASGSRYNEQFF.

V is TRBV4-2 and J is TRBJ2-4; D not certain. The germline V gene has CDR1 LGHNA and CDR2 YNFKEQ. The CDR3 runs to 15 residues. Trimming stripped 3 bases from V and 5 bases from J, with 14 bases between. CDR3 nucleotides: TGTGCCAGCAGCCAGGCCGACGGATTACAAAACATTCAGTACTTC. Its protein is CASSQADGLQNIQYF.

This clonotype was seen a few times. Here the CDR3 DNA reads TGCAGTGCTAGCACGGACTACCTACCCTACGAGCAGTACTTC. Its translation: CSASTDYLPYEQYF. The chain recombines TRBV20-1 with TRBJ2-7; perhaps TRBD2 as D (6 bases). CDR3 size: 14 residues. CDR1 and CDR2 from the germline V gene are DFQATT and SNEGSKA (reference sequence). The V and J ends lost 3 bases and 2 bases respectively, with 14 bases between them.